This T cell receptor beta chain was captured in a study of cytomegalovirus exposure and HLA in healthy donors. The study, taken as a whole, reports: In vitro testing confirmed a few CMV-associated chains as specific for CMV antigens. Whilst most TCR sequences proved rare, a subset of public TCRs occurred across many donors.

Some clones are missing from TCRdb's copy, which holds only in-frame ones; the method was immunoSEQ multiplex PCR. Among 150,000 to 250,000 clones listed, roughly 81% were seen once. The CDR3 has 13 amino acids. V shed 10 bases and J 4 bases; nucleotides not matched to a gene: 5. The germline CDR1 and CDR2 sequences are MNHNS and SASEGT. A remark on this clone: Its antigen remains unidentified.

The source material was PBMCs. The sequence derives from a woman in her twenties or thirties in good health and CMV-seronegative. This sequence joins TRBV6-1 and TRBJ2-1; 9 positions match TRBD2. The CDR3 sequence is CAIQLAGYNEQFF. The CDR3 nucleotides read TGTGCCATCCAGCTAGCGGGATACAATGAGCAGTTCTTC.